This TCR beta chain came from a study of T-cell memory formation after mild COVID-19. TCRdb used MiXCR to reprocess the 5' RACE reads, holding one entry per CDR3 protein. The table records hundreds of thousands of distinct CDR3 sequences, roughly 14% of them present only once. The CDR3 length is 16 residues. The trim removed 5 bases at V and 2 bases at J, leaving 10 bases unmatched. Germline V gene sequence: CDR1 SEHNR, CDR2 FQNEAQ (reference sequence). This clonotype showed up just a few times. The sample was PBMCs or a T cell subset sorted from them (not recorded which). The receptor was derived from an adult woman who had mild COVID-19 (a few samples of this study predate the infection). Cell type and time point are not known. The chain carries TRBV7-9 and TRBJ2-3; TRBD1 matches at 7 bases. CDR3 coding DNA: TGTGCCAGCAGCCCCCTTCCGGGACAGCACACAGATACGCAGTATTTT. This codes for CASSPLPGQHTDTQYF.